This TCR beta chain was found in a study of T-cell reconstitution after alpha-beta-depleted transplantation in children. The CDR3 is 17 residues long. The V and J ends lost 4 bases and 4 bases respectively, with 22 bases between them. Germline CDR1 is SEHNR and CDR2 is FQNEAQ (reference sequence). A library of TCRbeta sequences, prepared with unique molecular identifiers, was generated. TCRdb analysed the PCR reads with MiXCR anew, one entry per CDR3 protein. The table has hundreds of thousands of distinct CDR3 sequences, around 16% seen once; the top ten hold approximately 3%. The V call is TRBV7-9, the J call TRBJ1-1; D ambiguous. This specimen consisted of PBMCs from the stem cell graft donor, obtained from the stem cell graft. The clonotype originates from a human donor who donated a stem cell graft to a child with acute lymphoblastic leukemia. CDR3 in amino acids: CASSSQLPGRWATEAFF. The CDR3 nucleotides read TGTGCCAGCAGCTCGCAACTCCCTGGACGGTGGGCCACTGAAGCTTTCTTT. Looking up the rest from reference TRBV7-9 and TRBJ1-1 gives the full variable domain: DTGVSQNPRHKITKRGQNVTFRCDPISEHNRLYWYRQTLGQGPEFLTYFQNEAQLEKSRLLSDRFSAERPKGSFSTLEIQRTEQGDSAMYLCASSSQLPGRWATEAFFGQGTRLTVV.